This entry is about one T cell receptor beta chain. Its antigen is still unknown. This specimen comes from a study of OX40 agonist ivuxolimab in advanced cancers. Study observations and caveats: Clones of CD4+ and CD8+ blood T cells grew by week 6 at doses of 0.1 to 3.0 mg/kg. Undetermined was the antigen specificity of the expanded peripheral T cells.

The germline V and J ends were trimmed by 4 bases and 4 bases, with 16 bases remaining between them. Looked up from germline, CDR1 is SGHNT and CDR2 is YYREEE (reference sequence). The CDR3 consists of 15 residues. Samples of blood were obtained at baseline, on cycle 4 day 1, and on cycle 7 day 1. Profiling relied on immunoSEQ multiplex PCR, and the TCRdb table lists in-frame clones only, not all of them. Altogether some 62,000 clones are present, around four fifths being singletons, with the ten largest covering about 4%. The clonotype comes from an adult with an advanced solid tumor such as melanoma, head and neck, liver or kidney cancer. This chain connects TRBV5-4 to TRBJ2-3; possible D gene TRBD2, 5 bases. The source was CD4+ or CD8+ T cells sorted from blood, collected in a trial of the OX40 agonist ivuxolimab. CDR3 coding DNA: TGTGCCAGCAGCCCTCCCCCCCCGAGGGCAGATACGCAGTATTTT. It is translated as CASSPPPPRADTQYF.